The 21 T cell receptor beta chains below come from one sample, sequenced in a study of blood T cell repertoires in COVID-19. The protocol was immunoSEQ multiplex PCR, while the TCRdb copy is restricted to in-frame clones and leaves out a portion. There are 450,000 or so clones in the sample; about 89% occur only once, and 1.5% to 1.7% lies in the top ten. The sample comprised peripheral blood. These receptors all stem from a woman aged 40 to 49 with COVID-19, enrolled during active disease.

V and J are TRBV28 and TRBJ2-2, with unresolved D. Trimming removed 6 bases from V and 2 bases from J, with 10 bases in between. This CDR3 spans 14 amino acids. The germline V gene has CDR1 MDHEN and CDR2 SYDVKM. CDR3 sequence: CASRHSKNTGELFF. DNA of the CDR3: TGTGCCAGCAGGCACTCCAAAAACACCGGGGAGCTGTTTTTT.

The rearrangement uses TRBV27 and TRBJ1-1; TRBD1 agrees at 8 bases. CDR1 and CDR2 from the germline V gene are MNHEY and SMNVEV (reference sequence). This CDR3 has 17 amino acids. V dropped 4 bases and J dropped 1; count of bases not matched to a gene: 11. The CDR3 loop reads CASSSAGTGRTNTEAFF. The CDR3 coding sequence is TGTGCCAGCAGTTCCGCCGGGACAGGCAGAACGAACACTGAAGCTTTCTTT.

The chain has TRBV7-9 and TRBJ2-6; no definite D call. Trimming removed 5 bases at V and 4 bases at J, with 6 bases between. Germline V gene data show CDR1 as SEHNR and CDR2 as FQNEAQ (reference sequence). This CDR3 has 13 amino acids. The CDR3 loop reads CASSLLGANVLTF. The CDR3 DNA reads TGTGCCAGCAGCCTACTGGGGGCCAACGTCCTGACTTTC.

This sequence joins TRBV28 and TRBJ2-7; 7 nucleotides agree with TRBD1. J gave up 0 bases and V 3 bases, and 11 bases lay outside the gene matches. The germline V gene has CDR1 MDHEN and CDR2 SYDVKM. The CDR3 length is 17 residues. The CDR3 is CASSFPRRQGSSYEQYF. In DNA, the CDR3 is TGTGCCAGCAGTTTCCCTAGGCGACAGGGAAGCTCCTACGAGCAGTACTTC.

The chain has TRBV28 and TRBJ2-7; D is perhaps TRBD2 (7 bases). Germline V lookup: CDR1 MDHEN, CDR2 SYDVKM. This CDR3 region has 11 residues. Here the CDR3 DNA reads TGTGCGGGAGGGGGCTCCTACGAGCAGTACTTC. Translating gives CAGGGSYEQYF.

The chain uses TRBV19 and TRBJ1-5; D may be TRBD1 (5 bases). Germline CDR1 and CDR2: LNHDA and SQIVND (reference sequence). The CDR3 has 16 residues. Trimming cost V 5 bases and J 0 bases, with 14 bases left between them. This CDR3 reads CASSWAGPNSNQPQHF. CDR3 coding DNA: TGTGCCAGTAGTTGGGCAGGGCCTAATAGCAATCAGCCCCAGCATTTT.

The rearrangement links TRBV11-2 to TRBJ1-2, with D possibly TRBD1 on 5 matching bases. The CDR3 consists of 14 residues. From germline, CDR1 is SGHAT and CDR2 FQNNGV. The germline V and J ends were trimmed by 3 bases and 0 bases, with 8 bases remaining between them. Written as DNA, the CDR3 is TGTGCCAGCAGCTTGGAGACAGCTAACTATGGCTACACCTTC. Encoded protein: CASSLETANYGYTF.

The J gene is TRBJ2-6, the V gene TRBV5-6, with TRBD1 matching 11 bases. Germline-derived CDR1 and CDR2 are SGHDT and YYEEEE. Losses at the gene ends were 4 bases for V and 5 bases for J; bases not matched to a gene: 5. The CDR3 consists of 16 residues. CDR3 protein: CASSLGQGAWANVLTF. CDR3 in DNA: TGTGCCAGCAGCCTCGGACAGGGGGCATGGGCCAACGTCCTGACTTTC.

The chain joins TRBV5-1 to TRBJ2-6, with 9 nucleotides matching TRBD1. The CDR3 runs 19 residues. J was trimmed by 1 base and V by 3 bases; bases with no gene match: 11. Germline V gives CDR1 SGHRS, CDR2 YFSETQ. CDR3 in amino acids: CASSWYGTGYRSGANVLTF. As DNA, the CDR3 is TGCGCCAGCAGCTGGTACGGGACAGGGTACCGGTCTGGGGCCAACGTCCTGACTTTC. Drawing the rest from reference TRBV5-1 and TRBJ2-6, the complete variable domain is KAGVTQTPRYLIKTRGQQVTLSCSPISGHRSVSWYQQTPGQGLQFLFEYFSETQRNKGNFPGRFSGRQFSNSRSEMNVSTLELGDSALYLCASSWYGTGYRSGANVLTFGAGSRLTVL.

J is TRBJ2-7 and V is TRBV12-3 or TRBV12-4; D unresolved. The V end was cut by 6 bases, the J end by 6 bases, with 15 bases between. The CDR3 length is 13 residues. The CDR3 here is CASSLRNPVEQYF. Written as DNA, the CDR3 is TGTGCCAGCAGCTTGAGGAACCCAGTCGAGCAGTACTTC.

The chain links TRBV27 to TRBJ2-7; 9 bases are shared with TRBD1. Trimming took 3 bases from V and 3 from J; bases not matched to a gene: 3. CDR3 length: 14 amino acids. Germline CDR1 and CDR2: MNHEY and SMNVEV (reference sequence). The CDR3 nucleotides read TGTGCCAGCAGTTTGGGGACAGGGCACTACGAGCAGTACTTC. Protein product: CASSLGTGHYEQYF.

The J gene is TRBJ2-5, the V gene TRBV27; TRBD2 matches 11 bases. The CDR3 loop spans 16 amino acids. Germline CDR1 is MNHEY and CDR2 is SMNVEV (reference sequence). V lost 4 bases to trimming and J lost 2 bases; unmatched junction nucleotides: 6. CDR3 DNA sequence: TGTGCCAGCAGTTCCGGGACTAGCGGCTTTCAAGAGACCCAGTACTTC. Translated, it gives CASSSGTSGFQETQYF.

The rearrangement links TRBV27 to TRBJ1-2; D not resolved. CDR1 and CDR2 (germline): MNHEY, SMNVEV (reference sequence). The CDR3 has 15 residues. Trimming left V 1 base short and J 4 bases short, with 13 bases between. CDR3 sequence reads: CASSLYSSRLYGYTF. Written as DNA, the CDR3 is TGTGCCAGCAGTTTATACTCCAGCCGACTCTATGGCTACACCTTC.

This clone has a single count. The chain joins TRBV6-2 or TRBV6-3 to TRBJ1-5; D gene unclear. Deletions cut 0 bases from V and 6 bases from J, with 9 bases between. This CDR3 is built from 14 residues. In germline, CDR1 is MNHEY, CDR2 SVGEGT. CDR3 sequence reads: CASSYSIVGQPQHF. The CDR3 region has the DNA TGTGCCAGCAGTTACTCTATAGTCGGTCAGCCCCAGCATTTT.

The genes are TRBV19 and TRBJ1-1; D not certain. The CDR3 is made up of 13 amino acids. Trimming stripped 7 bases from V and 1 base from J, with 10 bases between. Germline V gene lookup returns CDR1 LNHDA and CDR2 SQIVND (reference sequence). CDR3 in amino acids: CASTSTSNTEAFF. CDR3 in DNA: TGTGCCAGTACCTCAACTTCGAACACTGAAGCTTTCTTT.

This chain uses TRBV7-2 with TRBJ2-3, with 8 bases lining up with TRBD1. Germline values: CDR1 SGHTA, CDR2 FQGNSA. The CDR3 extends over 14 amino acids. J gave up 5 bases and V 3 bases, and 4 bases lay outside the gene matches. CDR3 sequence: CASSFQGAGDTQYF. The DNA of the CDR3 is TGTGCCAGCAGCTTCCAGGGGGCGGGAGATACGCAGTATTTT.

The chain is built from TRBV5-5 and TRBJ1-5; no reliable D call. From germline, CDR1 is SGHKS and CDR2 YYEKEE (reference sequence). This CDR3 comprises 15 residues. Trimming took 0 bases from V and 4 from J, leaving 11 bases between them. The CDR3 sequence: CASSLGVGYNQPQHF. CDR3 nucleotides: TGTGCCAGCAGCTTGGGCGTCGGTTATAATCAGCCCCAGCATTTT. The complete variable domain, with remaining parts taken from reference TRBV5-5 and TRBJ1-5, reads DAGVTQSPTHLIKTRGQQVTLRCSPISGHKSVSWYQQVLGQGPQFIFQYYEKEERGRGNFPDRFSARQFPNYSSELNVNALLLGDSALYLCASSLGVGYNQPQHFGDGTRLSIL.

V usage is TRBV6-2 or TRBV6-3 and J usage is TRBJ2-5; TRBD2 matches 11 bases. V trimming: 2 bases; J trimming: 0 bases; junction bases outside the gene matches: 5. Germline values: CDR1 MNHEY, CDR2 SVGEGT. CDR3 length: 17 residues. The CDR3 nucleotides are TGTGCCAGCAGTTACGGCGCTAGCGGGGGGTACCAAGAGACCCAGTACTTC. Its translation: CASSYGASGGYQETQYF.

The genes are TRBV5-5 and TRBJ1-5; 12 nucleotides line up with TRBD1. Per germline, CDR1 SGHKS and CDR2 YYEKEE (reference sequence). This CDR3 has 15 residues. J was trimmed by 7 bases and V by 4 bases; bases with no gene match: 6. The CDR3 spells CASSTGQGARQPQHF. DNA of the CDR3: TGTGCCAGCAGCACGGGACAGGGGGCGCGACAGCCCCAGCATTTT.

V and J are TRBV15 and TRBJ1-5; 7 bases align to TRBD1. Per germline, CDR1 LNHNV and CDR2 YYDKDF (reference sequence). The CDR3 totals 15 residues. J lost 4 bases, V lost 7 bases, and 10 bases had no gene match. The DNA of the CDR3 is TGTGCCACCACAGCGGACAGGTCGGCGAATCAGCCCCAGCATTTT. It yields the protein CATTADRSANQPQHF.

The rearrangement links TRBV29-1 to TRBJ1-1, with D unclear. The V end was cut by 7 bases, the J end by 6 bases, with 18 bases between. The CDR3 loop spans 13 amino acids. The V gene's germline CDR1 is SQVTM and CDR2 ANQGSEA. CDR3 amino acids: CSAQEGPSAEAFF. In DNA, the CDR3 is TGCAGCGCCCAGGAGGGTCCTTCCGCTGAAGCTTTCTTT. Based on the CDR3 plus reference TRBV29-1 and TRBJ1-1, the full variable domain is SAVISQKPSRDICQRGTSLTIQCQVDSQVTMMFWYRQQPGQSLTLIATANQGSEATYESGFVIDKFPISRPNLTFSTLTVSNMSPEDSSIYLCSAQEGPSAEAFFGQGTRLTVV.